These 32 T cell receptor beta chains originate from one sample sequenced in a study of spatial heterogeneity in lung cancer. Time point meaning: sample taken at primary tumor resection. Whole RNA was taken from tumor, nontumor lung or frozen PBMC; it was then sequenced unsorted. TCRdb analysed the 5' RACE reads with MiXCR anew, one entry per CDR3 protein. The sample has 13,000 or so distinct CDR3 sequences; 3% to 5% are singletons. The material sequenced was PBMCs, taken at surgery. Receptor source: a male donor with early-stage non-small cell lung cancer.

This clonotype was observed at least ten times. This beta chain is a stray read from a library made for alpha chains; its abundance is not meaningful. The genes are TRBV28 and TRBJ1-1, with TRBD1 as a possible D gene (6 bases). Germline V gene data show CDR1 as MDHEN and CDR2 as SYDVKM. There are 13 residues in the CDR3. The V gene lost 4 bases and the J gene lost 4 bases, with 10 bases spanning the gap. CDR3 amino acids: CASSSPDSTEAFF. The CDR3 region has the DNA TGTGCCAGCAGTTCCCCGGACAGCACTGAAGCTTTCTTT.

By share of the sample, this clonotype is medium-sized (0.01 to 0.1%). The size of this beta chain means little, since it is a stray read in a library made for alpha chains. J is TRBJ2-7 and V is TRBV28, with 9 bases lining up with TRBD2. J gave up 7 bases and V 2 bases, and 3 bases lay outside the gene matches. Germline loops: CDR1 MDHEN, CDR2 SYDVKM. The length of the CDR3 is 13 residues. The chain's CDR3 is CASSLPLAGEQYF. The CDR3 nucleotides are TGTGCCAGCAGTTTACCCCTAGCGGGAGAGCAGTACTTC.

In this sample, this clonotype turned up many times. Little can be read into the size of this beta chain, an off-target read in a library designed for alpha chains. The chain couples TRBV5-1 to TRBJ2-7, with D possibly being TRBD1 (6 bases). V was pared by 5 bases and J by 3 bases, with 12 bases between. This CDR3 comprises 13 residues. In germline, CDR1 is SGHRS, CDR2 YFSETQ. CDR3 DNA: TGCGCCAGCAGTAGGGACACGATCTACGAGCAGTACTTC. The encoded protein is CASSRDTIYEQYF.

In its sample, this clonotype was seen many times. A library prepared for alpha chains yielded this beta chain as an off-target read; its size is of little meaning. The rearrangement joins TRBV6-2 or TRBV6-3 to TRBJ2-3; 8 nucleotides align to TRBD1. CDR3 length: 16 residues. Germline CDR1 and CDR2: MNHEY and SVGEGT. J lost 3 bases, V lost 6 bases, and 11 bases had no gene match. The CDR3 DNA reads as TGTGCCAGCAGCCCCCGTGGACAGGGCAAAACAGATACGCAGTATTTT. Encoded protein: CASSPRGQGKTDTQYF.

Turning to this clonotype: This beta chain is an unintended read in a library built for alpha chains; its size means little. This sequence joins TRBV6-6 and TRBJ2-7, with 7 bases identical to TRBD1. The CDR3 extends over 15 amino acids. After removal of 7 bases from V and 0 bases from J, the junction contained 9 bases not matched to a gene. Germline V gives CDR1 MNHNY, CDR2 SVGAGI (reference sequence). This CDR3 reads CASTGETGSSYEQYF. In nucleotides, the CDR3 is TGTGCCAGCACCGGGGAGACAGGGAGCTCCTACGAGCAGTACTTC.

This clonotype was seen at least ten times. This beta chain turned up in a library designed for alpha chains; as an off-target read, its abundance says little. The chain links TRBV27 to TRBJ2-3, with a tentative D call TRBD1 (6 bases). Trimming removed 4 bases from V and 0 bases from J, with 11 bases in between. This CDR3 is 15 amino acids long. Germline V gene lookup returns CDR1 MNHEY and CDR2 SMNVEV (reference sequence). In DNA, the CDR3 is TGTGCCAGCAGTTGGGGGCGCTTGAGCACAGATACGCAGTATTTT. Encoded protein: CASSWGRLSTDTQYF.

This clonotype has at least ten counts. Since it is a stray read in a library aimed at alpha chains, this beta chain has a size that is not meaningful. This rearrangement joins TRBV6-5 to TRBJ1-5; the D gene is possibly TRBD1 (6 bases). The CDR3 runs 15 residues. In germline, CDR1 is MNHEY, CDR2 SVGAGI. V was trimmed by 5 bases and J by 1 base, leaving 12 bases between them. This CDR3 is CASSRNRESNQPQHF. Here the CDR3 DNA reads TGTGCCAGCAGTCGGAACAGGGAGAGCAATCAGCCCCAGCATTTT.

In this sample, this clonotype turned up many times. Being off target in a library aimed at alpha chains, this beta chain has a size of little meaning. The V gene is TRBV5-5, the J gene TRBJ1-2; D is ambiguous. The CDR3 totals 14 residues. Germline CDR1 reads SGHKS; CDR2 reads YYEKEE (reference sequence). Trimming took 0 bases from V and 2 from J, leaving 8 bases between them. The CDR3 DNA is TGTGCCAGCAGCTTGGTTCCGAGAAACTATGGCTACACCTTC. The encoded protein is CASSLVPRNYGYTF.

Turning to this clonotype: The library was designed around alpha chains, so this beta chain is a stray read whose abundance carries little weight. The rearrangement links TRBV3-1 to TRBJ2-5; D is ambiguous. The CDR3 runs 15 residues. Germline CDR1 is LGHDT and CDR2 is YNNKEL (reference sequence). V was clipped by 4 bases and J by 4 bases, with 16 bases between them. The CDR3 sequence is CASSPPYDGTETQYF. CDR3 nucleotides: TGTGCCAGCAGCCCCCCCTACGACGGCACAGAGACCCAGTACTTC.

Of note for this clonotype: A library made for alpha chains picked up this beta chain off target, so its size means little. The CDR3 nucleotides read TGTGCCAGCAGTTTATCGCTTCGAGGGACCGGGGAGCTGTTTTTT. Translation gives CASSLSLRGTGELFF. The chain uses TRBV27 and TRBJ2-2; the D gene is possibly TRBD2 (5 bases). Germline V gene sequence: CDR1 MNHEY, CDR2 SMNVEV (reference sequence). Trimming took off 0 bases at V and 5 bases at J, with 10 bases between the two ends. The length of the CDR3 is 15 residues.

This clonotype was detected many times. Being off target in a library aimed at alpha chains, this beta chain has a size of little meaning. CDR3 coding DNA: TGCAGTGCTAGAGATACAGGGACAGGGTTCCCCGAGCAGTACTTC. Amino acid sequence: CSARDTGTGFPEQYF. V is TRBV20-1 and J is TRBJ2-7; 9 bases align to TRBD1. In germline, CDR1 is DFQATT, CDR2 SNEGSKA (reference sequence). Trimming took 0 bases from V and 6 from J; bases not matched to a gene: 9. CDR3 length equals 15 residues.

This clonotype has a count of ten or more. This beta chain is off target for a library built for alpha chains, so its abundance means little. The gene calls are TRBV27 and TRBJ2-3; 11 bases fit TRBD1. Trimming removed 5 bases from V and 5 bases from J; junction bases left unmatched: 12. This CDR3 has 17 amino acids. Germline V lookup: CDR1 MNHEY, CDR2 SMNVEV (reference sequence). For the CDR3, the DNA is TGTGCCAGCAGTCTCACCATGGACAGGGGGCGCGGAGATACGCAGTATTTT. Translated, it gives CASSLTMDRGRGDTQYF.

This clonotype came up a few times. With the library built for alpha chains, this beta chain is off target and its frequency is not meaningful. The chain joins TRBV7-9 to TRBJ1-3; tentative D call: TRBD1 (5 bases). The V gene's germline CDR1 is SEHNR and CDR2 FQNEAQ (reference sequence). This CDR3 has 14 residues. V gave up 5 bases and J gave up 4 bases, with 12 bases separating them. CDR3: CASSPFGGGNTIYF. The CDR3 DNA reads as TGTGCCAGCAGCCCCTTCGGGGGAGGAAACACCATATATTTT.

A word on this clonotype: This beta chain slipped into a library made for alpha chains as a stray read, so its size is not meaningful. The V call is TRBV4-3, the J call TRBJ2-3; TRBD2 agrees at 9 bases. Germline V lookup: CDR1 LGHNA, CDR2 YSLEER. V was clipped by 4 bases and J by 0 bases; unmatched bases: 5. The CDR3 contains 16 residues. CDR3 sequence: CASSPRTSASTDTQYF. CDR3 sequence (DNA): TGCGCCAGCAGCCCGAGGACTAGCGCAAGCACAGATACGCAGTATTTT.

This clonotype was detected ten times or more. Found in a library prepared for alpha chains, this beta chain is an off-target read, and its abundance has little meaning. V gene TRBV28 combines with J gene TRBJ1-5; 8 nucleotides line up with TRBD1. The CDR3 is 15 residues long. The germline V gene has CDR1 MDHEN and CDR2 SYDVKM. V lost 6 bases to trimming and J lost 6 bases; unmatched junction nucleotides: 10. CDR3 bases: TGTGCCAGCAGCCCTACAGGGGGGTCCGGTCAGCCCCAGCATTTT. Its translation: CASSPTGGSGQPQHF.

This clonotype has a count of ten or more. Being off target in a library aimed at alpha chains, this beta chain has a size of little meaning. The V call is TRBV6-2 or TRBV6-3, the J call TRBJ2-7; TRBD2 aligns across 7 bases. Losses at the gene ends were 6 bases for V and 2 bases for J; bases not matched to a gene: 10. There are 15 residues in the CDR3. Germline V gene sequence: CDR1 MNHEY, CDR2 SVGEGT. The CDR3 DNA reads as TGTGCCAGCAGGTCTATGCTAGCGGTTACCTACGAGCAGTACTTC. Translation: CASRSMLAVTYEQYF.

At least ten counts were recorded for this clonotype. This beta chain was picked up by a library intended for alpha chains and is off target, so its count carries little meaning. The chain recombines TRBV28 with TRBJ1-2; D is unclear. The germline gives CDR1 MDHEN, CDR2 SYDVKM. Between the trimmed V and J ends, which lost 6 bases and 4 bases, there was a span of 18 bases. The CDR3 covers 15 residues. In nucleotides, the CDR3 is TGTGCCAGCAGGCCTCAGACTGTTAGACGCTATGGCTACACCTTC. Translation: CASRPQTVRRYGYTF.

This clonotype was recorded many times. The library was prepared for alpha chains; this beta chain is a stray read, so its frequency means little. The chain joins TRBV5-1 to TRBJ2-1; D remains ambiguous. There are 15 residues in the CDR3. Germline loops: CDR1 SGHRS, CDR2 YFSETQ. V was shortened by 3 bases and J by 8 bases, with 18 bases between the two germline ends. Written as DNA, the CDR3 is TGCGCCAGCAGCTACCCCGATGTAGCTCAGGATGAGCAGTTCTTC. Protein sequence: CASSYPDVAQDEQFF.

This clonotype came up many times. Found in a library prepared for alpha chains, this beta chain is an off-target read, and its abundance has little meaning. The rearrangement uses TRBV7-2 and TRBJ2-3; a weak D match, TRBD2 (7 bases). CDR1 is SGHTA and CDR2 is FQGNSA in the germline V gene. V lost 7 bases and J lost 5, with 16 bases in between. The length of the CDR3 is 14 residues. The CDR3 nucleotides are TGTGCCAGCAAGGCGGGGGCCACCGGAGATACGCAGTATTTT. Translation: CASKAGATGDTQYF.

Judged by abundance, this clonotype is medium-sized. This beta chain is an unintended read in a library built for alpha chains; its size means little. The V and J genes are TRBV28 and TRBJ2-7; 8 nucleotides agree with TRBD2. The CDR3 consists of 17 residues. V lost 3 bases to trimming and J lost 2 bases; unmatched junction nucleotides: 12. CDR1 and CDR2 from the germline V gene are MDHEN and SYDVKM. The CDR3 DNA sequence: TGTGCCAGCAGTTTCACGCAGAGACTAGCGATAACCTACGAGCAGTACTTC. Its translation is CASSFTQRLAITYEQYF. Full variable domain (remainder filled in from reference TRBV28 and TRBJ2-7): DVKVTQSSRYLVKRTGEKVFLECVQDMDHENMFWYRQDPGLGLRLIYFSYDVKMKEKGDIPEGYSVSREKKERFSLILESASTNQTSMYLCASSFTQRLAITYEQYFGPGTRLTVT.

This clonotype was counted many times. The library was designed around alpha chains, so this beta chain is a stray read whose abundance carries little weight. The chain carries TRBV5-1 and TRBJ2-5, with D perhaps matching TRBD1 (5 bases). This CDR3 spans 14 amino acids. Germline CDR1 SGHRS, CDR2 YFSETQ. V shed 0 bases and J shed 5 bases, with 11 bases lying between them. For the CDR3, the DNA is TGCGCCAGCAGCTTGGTCCAGGGTCGGGAGACCCAGTACTTC. The encoded protein is CASSLVQGRETQYF. Variable domain in full (rest from reference TRBV5-1 and TRBJ2-5): KAGVTQTPRYLIKTRGQQVTLSCSPISGHRSVSWYQQTPGQGLQFLFEYFSETQRNKGNFPGRFSGRQFSNSRSEMNVSTLELGDSALYLCASSLVQGRETQYFGPGTRLLVL.

This clonotype was picked up many times. Because the library targeted alpha chains, this beta chain is an off-target read whose size means little. J is TRBJ2-3 and V is TRBV4-3, with D uncertain. V lost 0 bases, J lost 2 bases, and 9 bases lay in between. The V gene's germline CDR1 is LGHNA and CDR2 YSLEER. The CDR3 consists of 15 residues. The CDR3 loop is CASSQDRSATDTQYF. CDR3 in DNA: TGCGCCAGCAGCCAAGATCGCAGTGCCACAGATACGCAGTATTTT.

This clonotype was counted between two and nine times. Within a library made for alpha chains, this beta chain is off target, and its count is uninformative. The gene calls are TRBV7-2 and TRBJ2-5, with 13 bases that match TRBD2. Germline trimming cut 5 bases from V and 7 bases from J; bases unmatched to any gene: 10. CDR1 is SGHTA, CDR2 FQGNSA, per germline. CDR3 size: 16 residues. The CDR3 DNA sequence: TGTGCCAGCAGCCCTAGGACTAGCGGGAGAGAGGGGACCCAGTACTTC. Protein product: CASSPRTSGREGTQYF.

This clonotype appeared many times. This beta chain lies outside the target of a library built for alpha chains; its clone size means little. The chain carries TRBV28 and TRBJ1-1; D is undetermined. The CDR3 runs to 11 residues. V lost 8 bases and J lost 6, with 10 bases in between. Germline CDR1 is MDHEN and CDR2 is SYDVKM. CDR3 loop: CASRLRSEAFF. The CDR3 coding sequence is TGTGCCAGCCGTCTCAGATCTGAAGCTTTCTTT. The entire variable domain, with the rest obtained from reference TRBV28 and TRBJ1-1, is as follows: DVKVTQSSRYLVKRTGEKVFLECVQDMDHENMFWYRQDPGLGLRLIYFSYDVKMKEKGDIPEGYSVSREKKERFSLILESASTNQTSMYLCASRLRSEAFFGQGTRLTVV.

For this clonotype: The size of this beta chain means little, since it is a stray read in a library made for alpha chains. The genes are TRBV7-9 and TRBJ2-1, with 13 bases aligning to TRBD2. V lost 6 bases to trimming and J lost 2 bases; unmatched junction nucleotides: 7. Germline V gene data show CDR1 as SEHNR and CDR2 as FQNEAQ (reference sequence). There are 17 residues in the CDR3. The CDR3 region has the DNA TGTGCCAGCAGAACTAGCGGGAGGGCCGTCACCTACAATGAGCAGTTCTTC. Translated: CASRTSGRAVTYNEQFF. Full variable domain (rest looked up from reference TRBV7-9 and TRBJ2-1): DTGVSQNPRHKITKRGQNVTFRCDPISEHNRLYWYRQTLGQGPEFLTYFQNEAQLEKSRLLSDRFSAERPKGSFSTLEIQRTEQGDSAMYLCASRTSGRAVTYNEQFFGPGTRLTVL.

This clonotype appeared many times. The library was built for alpha chains, so this beta chain is an off-target read and its size means little. The chain links TRBV4-3 to TRBJ2-4; TRBD1 matches at 8 bases. Unmatched junction bases numbered 9, after V lost 0 bases and J lost 8 bases. This CDR3 region has 16 residues. CDR1 and CDR2 from the germline V gene are LGHNA and YSLEER. The CDR3 reads CASSQDPSSTGDIQYF. The DNA for the CDR3 is TGCGCCAGCAGCCAAGATCCATCCTCGACAGGGGACATTCAGTACTTC.

This clonotype came up a few times. Since it is a stray read in a library aimed at alpha chains, this beta chain has a size that is not meaningful. The rearrangement joins TRBV7-2 to TRBJ1-2; D not certain. V was trimmed by 1 base and J by 0 bases, leaving 9 bases between them. The germline V gene encodes CDR1 SGHTA and CDR2 FQGNSA. The CDR3 extends over 15 amino acids. CDR3 coding DNA: TGTGCCAGCAGCTTAGTGTCAGGTTCTAACTATGGCTACACCTTC. Amino acid sequence: CASSLVSGSNYGYTF.

This clonotype came up many times. As an off-target read in a library built for alpha chains, this beta chain has a frequency of little significance. V gene TRBV7-2 combines with J gene TRBJ1-2, with TRBD1 as a possible D gene (5 bases). The CDR3 consists of 13 residues. The germline V and J ends were trimmed by 4 bases and 4 bases, with 10 bases remaining between them. CDR1 and CDR2 from the germline V gene are SGHTA and FQGNSA. The CDR3 bases are TGTGCCAGCAGCTCAAGGGACGGCTATGGCTACACCTTC. Translation gives CASSSRDGYGYTF.

The sample holds many counts of this clonotype. This beta chain is off target for a library built for alpha chains, so its abundance means little. The chain employs TRBV28 and TRBJ2-1; D gene ambiguous. Germline CDR1 reads MDHEN; CDR2 reads SYDVKM. This CDR3 is 14 amino acids long. The V gene lost 8 bases and the J gene lost 3 bases, with 14 bases spanning the gap. CDR3 DNA sequence: TGTGCCAGCTACTCTAACGCTAACTACAATGAGCAGTTCTTC. This codes for CASYSNANYNEQFF.

This clonotype came up many times. This beta chain is a stray read from a library made for alpha chains; its abundance is not meaningful. V gene TRBV30 combines with J gene TRBJ2-2, with D possibly being TRBD1 (5 bases). The CDR3 has 16 amino acids. Germline CDR1 is GTSNPN and CDR2 is SVGIG (reference sequence). The V end was cut by 4 bases, the J end by 0 bases, with 15 bases between. The CDR3 loop is CAWTLRETANTGELFF. CDR3 in DNA: TGTGCCTGGACTTTACGCGAGACAGCGAACACCGGGGAGCTGTTTTTT.

In its sample, this clonotype was seen many times. This beta chain is an off-target read within a library intended for alpha chains, so its frequency means little. V is TRBV5-1 and J is TRBJ2-1; TRBD2 is a possible D gene (5 bases). Trimming cost V 3 bases and J 4 bases, with 11 bases left between them. This CDR3 is 14 amino acids long. The germline V gene encodes CDR1 SGHRS and CDR2 YFSETQ. The CDR3: CASSSGEIYNEQFF. The CDR3 region has the DNA TGCGCCAGCAGCTCCGGGGAGATTTACAATGAGCAGTTCTTC.

This clonotype was detected ten times or more. This beta chain is a stray sequence in a library constructed for alpha chains; its clone size is not meaningful. The V gene is TRBV20-1, the J gene TRBJ2-1; unclear D gene. With 4 bases removed from V and 7 bases from J, the gap between germline ends came to 14 bases. CDR3 length: 13 residues. Per germline, CDR1 DFQATT and CDR2 SNEGSKA (reference sequence). CDR3 DNA: TGCAGTGCTATTAGGCCCGCCGCGAATGAGCAGTTCTTC. Encoded protein: CSAIRPAANEQFF.